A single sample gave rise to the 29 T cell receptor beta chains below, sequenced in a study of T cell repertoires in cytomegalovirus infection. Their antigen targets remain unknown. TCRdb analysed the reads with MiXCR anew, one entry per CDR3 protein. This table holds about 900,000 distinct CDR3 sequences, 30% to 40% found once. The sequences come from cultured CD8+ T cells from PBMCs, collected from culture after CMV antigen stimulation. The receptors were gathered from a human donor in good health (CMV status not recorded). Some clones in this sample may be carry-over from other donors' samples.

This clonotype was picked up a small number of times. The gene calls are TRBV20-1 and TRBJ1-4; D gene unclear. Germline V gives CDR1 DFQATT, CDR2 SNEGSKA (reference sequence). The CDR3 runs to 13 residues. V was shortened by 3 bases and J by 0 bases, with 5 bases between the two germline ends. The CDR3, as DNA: TGCAGTGCTAGTAGCGCAACTAATGAAAAACTGTTTTTT. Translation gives CSASSATNEKLFF.

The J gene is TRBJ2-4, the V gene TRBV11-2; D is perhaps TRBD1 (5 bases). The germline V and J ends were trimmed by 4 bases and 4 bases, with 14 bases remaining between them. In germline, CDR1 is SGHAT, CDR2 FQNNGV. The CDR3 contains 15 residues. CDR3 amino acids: CASSYGQGSKNIQYF. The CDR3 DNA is TGTGCCAGCAGCTACGGGCAGGGCTCAAAAAACATTCAGTACTTC.

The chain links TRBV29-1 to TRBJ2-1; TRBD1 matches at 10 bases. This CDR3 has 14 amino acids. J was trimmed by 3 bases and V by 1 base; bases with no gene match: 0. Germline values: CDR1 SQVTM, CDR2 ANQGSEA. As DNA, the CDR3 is TGCAGCGTTGAAGGGACAGGGGGCTACAATGAGCAGTTCTTC. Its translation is CSVEGTGGYNEQFF.

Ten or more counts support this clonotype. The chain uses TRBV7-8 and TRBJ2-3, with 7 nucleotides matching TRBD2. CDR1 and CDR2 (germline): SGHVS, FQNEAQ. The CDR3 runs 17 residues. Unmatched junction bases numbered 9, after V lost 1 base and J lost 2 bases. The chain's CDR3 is CASSLDGRGLVTDTQYF. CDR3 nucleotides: TGTGCCAGCAGCTTAGATGGGAGGGGACTCGTCACAGATACGCAGTATTTT.

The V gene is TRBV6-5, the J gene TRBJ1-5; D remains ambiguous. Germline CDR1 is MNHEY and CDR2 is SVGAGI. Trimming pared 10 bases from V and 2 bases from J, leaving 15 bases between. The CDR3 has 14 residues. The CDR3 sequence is CANSLLSGNQPQHF. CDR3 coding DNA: TGTGCCAACAGCCTTCTATCAGGCAATCAGCCCCAGCATTTT.

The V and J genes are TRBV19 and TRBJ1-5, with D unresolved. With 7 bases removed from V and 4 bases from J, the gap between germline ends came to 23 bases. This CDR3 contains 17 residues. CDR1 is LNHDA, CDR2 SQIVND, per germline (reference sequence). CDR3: CASNIKRGISGNQPQHF. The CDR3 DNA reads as TGTGCCAGTAATATTAAACGGGGAATAAGCGGGAATCAGCCCCAGCATTTT.

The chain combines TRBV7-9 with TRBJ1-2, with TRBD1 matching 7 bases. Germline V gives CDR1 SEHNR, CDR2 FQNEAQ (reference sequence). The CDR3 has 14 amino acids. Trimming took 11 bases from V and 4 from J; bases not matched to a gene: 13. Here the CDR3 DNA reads TGTGCCCATACCCTAGGGACAGCTTTCTATGGCTACACCTTC. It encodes CAHTLGTAFYGYTF.

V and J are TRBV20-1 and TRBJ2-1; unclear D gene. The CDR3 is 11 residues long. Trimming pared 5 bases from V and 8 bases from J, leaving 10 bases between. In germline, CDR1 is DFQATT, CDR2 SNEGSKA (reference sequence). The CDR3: CSAAPVDEQFF. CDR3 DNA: TGCAGTGCTGCGCCAGTGGATGAGCAGTTCTTC.

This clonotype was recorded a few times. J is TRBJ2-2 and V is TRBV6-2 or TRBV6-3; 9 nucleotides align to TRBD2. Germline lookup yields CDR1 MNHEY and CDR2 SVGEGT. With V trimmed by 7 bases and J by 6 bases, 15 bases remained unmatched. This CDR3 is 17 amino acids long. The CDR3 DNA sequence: TGTGCCAGCACCCAAACCTTAGCGGGGGCCGGCGCCGGGGAGCTGTTTTTT. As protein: CASTQTLAGAGAGELFF.

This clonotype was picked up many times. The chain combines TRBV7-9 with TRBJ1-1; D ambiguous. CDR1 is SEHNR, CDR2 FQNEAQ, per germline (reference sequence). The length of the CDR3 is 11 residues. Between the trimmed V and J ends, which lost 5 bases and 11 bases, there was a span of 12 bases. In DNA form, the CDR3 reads TGTGCCAGCAGCACGTCAGAATTGGCTTTCTTT. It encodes CASSTSELAFF.

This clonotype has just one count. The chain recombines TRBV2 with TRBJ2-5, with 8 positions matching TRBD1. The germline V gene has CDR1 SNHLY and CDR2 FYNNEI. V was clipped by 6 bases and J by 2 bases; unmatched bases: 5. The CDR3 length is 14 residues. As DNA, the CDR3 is TGTGCCAGCAGCCAGGGACAGGAGCAAGAGACCCAGTACTTC. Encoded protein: CASSQGQEQETQYF.

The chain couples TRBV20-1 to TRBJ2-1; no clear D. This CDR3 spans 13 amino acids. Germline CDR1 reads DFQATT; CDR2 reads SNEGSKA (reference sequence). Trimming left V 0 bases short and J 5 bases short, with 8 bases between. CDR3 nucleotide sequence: TGCAGTGCTAGAGACGAAGGAAACAATGAGCAGTTCTTC. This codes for CSARDEGNNEQFF.

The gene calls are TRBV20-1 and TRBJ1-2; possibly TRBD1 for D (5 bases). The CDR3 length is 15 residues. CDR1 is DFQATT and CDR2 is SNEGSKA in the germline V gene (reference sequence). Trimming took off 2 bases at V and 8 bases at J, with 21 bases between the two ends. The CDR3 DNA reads TGCAGTGCTAGAACTCCCCACAGGCTATCAGAAGGCTACACCTTC. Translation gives CSARTPHRLSEGYTF.

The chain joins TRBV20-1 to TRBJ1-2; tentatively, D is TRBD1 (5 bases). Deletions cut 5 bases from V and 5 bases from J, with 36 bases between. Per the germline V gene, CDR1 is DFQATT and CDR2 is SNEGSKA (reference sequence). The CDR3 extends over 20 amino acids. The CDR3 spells CSAGRSELFGGRQTAYGYTF. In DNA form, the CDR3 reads TGCAGTGCTGGGCGCAGTGAGCTTTTCGGAGGCCGACAGACAGCTTATGGCTACACCTTC.

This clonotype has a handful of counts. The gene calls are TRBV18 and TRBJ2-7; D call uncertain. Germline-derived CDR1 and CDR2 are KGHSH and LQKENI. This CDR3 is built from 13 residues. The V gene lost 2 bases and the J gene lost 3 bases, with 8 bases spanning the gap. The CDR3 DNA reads TGTGCCAGCTCACCAGGGAATGGCTACGAGCAGTACTTC. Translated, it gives CASSPGNGYEQYF.

CDR3 nucleotides: TGTGCCAGCAGTACGCCAGGGGCAAAGTATGGCTACACCTTC. It codes for CASSTPGAKYGYTF. The chain couples TRBV6-6 to TRBJ1-2; tentatively, D is TRBD1 (6 bases). Trimming shortened V by 5 bases and J by 5 bases, and 15 bases separated the two germline ends. Germline CDR1 and CDR2: MNHNY and SVGAGI (reference sequence). This CDR3 region has 14 residues.

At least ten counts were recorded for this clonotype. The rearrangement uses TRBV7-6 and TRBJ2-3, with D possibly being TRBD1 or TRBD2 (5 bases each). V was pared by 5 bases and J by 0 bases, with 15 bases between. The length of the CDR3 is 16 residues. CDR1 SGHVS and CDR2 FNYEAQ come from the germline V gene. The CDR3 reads CASSGPGQSSTDTQYF. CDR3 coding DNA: TGTGCCAGCAGCGGCCCGGGGCAGTCTAGCACAGATACGCAGTATTTT. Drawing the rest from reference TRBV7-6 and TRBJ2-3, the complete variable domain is GAGVSQSPRYKVTKRGQDVALRCDPISGHVSLYWYRQALGQGPEFLTYFNYEAQQDKSGLPNDRFSAERPEGSISTLTIQRTEQRDSAMYRCASSGPGQSSTDTQYFGPGTRLTVL.

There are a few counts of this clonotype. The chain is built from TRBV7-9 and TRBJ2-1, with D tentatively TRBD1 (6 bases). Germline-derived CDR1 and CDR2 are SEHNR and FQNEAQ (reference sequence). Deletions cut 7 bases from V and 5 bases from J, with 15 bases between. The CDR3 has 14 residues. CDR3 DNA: TGTGCCAGCATCCTGACAGGTTTAAACAATGAGCAGTTCTTC. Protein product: CASILTGLNNEQFF.

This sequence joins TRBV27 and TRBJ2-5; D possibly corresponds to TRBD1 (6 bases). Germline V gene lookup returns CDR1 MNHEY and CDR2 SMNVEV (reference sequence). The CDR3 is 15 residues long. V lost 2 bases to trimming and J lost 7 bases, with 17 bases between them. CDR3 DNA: TGTGCCAGCAGTTTAGGGTCATCAGGGGTCGGGACCCAGTACTTC. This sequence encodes CASSLGSSGVGTQYF.

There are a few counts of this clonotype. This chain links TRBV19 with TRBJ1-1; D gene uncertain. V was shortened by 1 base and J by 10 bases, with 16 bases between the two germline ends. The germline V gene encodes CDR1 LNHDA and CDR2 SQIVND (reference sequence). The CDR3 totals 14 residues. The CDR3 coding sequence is TGTGCCAGTAGTATAGTTGCCCAGGCGGCAGGAGCTTTCTTT. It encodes CASSIVAQAAGAFF.

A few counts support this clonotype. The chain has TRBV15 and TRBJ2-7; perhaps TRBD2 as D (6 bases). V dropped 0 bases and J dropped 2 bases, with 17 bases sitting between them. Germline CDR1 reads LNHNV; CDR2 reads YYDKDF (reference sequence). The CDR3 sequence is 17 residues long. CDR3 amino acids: CATSRDRRRDWAYEQYF. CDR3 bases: TGTGCCACCAGCAGAGATAGGCGCAGGGACTGGGCCTACGAGCAGTACTTC.

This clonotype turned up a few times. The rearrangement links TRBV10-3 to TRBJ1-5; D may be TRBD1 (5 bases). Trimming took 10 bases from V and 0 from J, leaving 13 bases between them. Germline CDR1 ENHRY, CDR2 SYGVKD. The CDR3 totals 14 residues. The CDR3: CATRGSNSNQPQHF. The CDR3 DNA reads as TGTGCCACCCGGGGCAGTAATAGCAATCAGCCCCAGCATTTT.

Here the CDR3 DNA reads TGTGCCAGCAGGGACAGTGGAAACACCATATATTTT. Residues: CASRDSGNTIYF. The rearrangement joins TRBV11-2 to TRBJ1-3; D perhaps matches TRBD1 (6 bases). From germline, CDR1 is SGHAT and CDR2 FQNNGV. The CDR3 has 12 residues. Between the trimmed V and J ends, which lost 6 bases and 3 bases, there was a span of 6 bases.

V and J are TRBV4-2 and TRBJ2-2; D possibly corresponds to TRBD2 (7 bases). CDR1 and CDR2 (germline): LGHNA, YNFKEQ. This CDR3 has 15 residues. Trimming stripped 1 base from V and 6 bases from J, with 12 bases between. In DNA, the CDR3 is TGTGCCAGCAGCCAAGTGGGGGGGCCGGCCGGGGAGCTGTTTTTT. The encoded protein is CASSQVGGPAGELFF.

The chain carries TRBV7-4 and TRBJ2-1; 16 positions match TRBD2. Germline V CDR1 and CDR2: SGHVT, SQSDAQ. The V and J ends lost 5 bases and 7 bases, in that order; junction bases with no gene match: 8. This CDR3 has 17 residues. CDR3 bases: TGTGCCAGCAGCACCGGGACTAGCGGGGGGGCAGGAAATGAGCAGTTCTTC. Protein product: CASSTGTSGGAGNEQFF.

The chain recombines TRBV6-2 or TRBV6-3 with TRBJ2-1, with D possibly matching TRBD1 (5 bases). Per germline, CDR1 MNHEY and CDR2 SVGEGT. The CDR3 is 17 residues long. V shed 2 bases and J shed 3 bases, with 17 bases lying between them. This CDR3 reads CASSYGRAVSDYNEQFF. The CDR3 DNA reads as TGTGCCAGCAGTTACGGCAGGGCGGTGTCGGACTACAATGAGCAGTTCTTC.

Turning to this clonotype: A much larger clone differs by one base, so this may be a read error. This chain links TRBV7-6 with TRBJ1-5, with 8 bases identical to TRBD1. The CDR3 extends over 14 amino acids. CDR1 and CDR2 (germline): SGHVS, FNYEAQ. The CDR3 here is CASNLSGGSQPQHF. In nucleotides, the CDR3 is TGTGCCAGCAACTTATCAGGGGGCAGTCAGCCCCAGCATTTT.

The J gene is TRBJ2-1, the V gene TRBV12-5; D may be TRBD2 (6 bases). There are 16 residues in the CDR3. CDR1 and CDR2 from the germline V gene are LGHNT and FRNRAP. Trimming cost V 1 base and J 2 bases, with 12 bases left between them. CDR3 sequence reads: CASGLEAGRPYNEQFF. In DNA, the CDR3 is TGTGCTAGTGGTTTGGAGGCGGGGCGGCCCTACAATGAGCAGTTCTTC.

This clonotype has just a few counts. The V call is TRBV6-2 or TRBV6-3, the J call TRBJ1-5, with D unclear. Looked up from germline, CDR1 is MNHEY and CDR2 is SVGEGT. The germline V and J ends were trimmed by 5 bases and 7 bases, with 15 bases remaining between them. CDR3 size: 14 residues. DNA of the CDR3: TGTGCCAGCAGTACCCCACTTTACGGACAGCCCCAGCATTTT. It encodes CASSTPLYGQPQHF.